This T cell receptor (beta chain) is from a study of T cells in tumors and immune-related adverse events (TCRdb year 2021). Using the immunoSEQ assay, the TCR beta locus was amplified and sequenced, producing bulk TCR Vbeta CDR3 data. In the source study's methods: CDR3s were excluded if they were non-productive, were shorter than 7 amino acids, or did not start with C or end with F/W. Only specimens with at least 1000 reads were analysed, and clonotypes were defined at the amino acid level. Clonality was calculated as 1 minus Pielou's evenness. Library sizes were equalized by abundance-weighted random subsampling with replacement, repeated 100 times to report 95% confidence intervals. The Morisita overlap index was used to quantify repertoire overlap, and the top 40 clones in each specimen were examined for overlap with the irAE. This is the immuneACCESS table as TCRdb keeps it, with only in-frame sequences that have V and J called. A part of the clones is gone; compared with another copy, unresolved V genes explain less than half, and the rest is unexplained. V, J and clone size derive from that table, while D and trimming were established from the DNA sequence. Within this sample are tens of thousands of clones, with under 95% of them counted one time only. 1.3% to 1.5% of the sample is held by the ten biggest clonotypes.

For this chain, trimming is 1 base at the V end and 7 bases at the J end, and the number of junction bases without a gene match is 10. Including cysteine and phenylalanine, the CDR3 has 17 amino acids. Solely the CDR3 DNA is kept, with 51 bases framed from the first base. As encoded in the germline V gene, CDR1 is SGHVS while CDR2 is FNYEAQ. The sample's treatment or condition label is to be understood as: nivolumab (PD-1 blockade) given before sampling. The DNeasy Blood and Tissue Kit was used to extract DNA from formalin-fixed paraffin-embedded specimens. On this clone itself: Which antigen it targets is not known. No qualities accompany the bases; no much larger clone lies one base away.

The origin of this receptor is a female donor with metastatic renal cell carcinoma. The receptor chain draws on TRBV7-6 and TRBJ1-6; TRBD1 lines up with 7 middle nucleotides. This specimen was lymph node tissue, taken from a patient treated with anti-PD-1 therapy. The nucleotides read TGTGCCAGCAGCTTAGGAAGGACAGGATTTGGAAATTCACCCCTCCACTTT. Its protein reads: CASSLGRTGFGNSPLHF.